This TCR beta chain originates from a study of regulatory dendritic cells for organ transplantation. Data came from immunoSEQ multiplex PCR; TCRdb stores just in-frame clones and leaves some out. The sample lists 30,000 to 40,000 clones, about 93% occurring once. The TCR comes from a human donor in good health. What was sequenced was naive CD8+ T cells from blood. Indicated subset: CD45RA+ naive T cells.

Here the CDR3 reads CASSIRDRNQPQHF. The CDR3 bases are TGTGCCAGTAGTATCCGGGACAGAAATCAGCCCCAGCATTTT. The V and J genes are TRBV19 and TRBJ1-5, with TRBD1 matching 7 bases. J lost 4 bases, V lost 3 bases, and 3 bases had no gene match. The CDR3 covers 14 residues. Germline V CDR1 and CDR2: LNHDA, SQIVND (reference sequence).